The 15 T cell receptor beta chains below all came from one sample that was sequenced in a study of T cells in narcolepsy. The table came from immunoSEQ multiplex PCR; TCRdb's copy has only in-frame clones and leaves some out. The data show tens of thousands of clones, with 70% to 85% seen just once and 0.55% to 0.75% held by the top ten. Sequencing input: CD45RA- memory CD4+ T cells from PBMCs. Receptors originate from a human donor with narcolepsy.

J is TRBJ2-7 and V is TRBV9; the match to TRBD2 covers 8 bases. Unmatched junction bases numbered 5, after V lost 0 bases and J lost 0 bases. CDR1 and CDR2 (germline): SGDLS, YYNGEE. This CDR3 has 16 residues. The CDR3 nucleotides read TGTGCCAGCAGCGTAGGGGCGGGGGGAGGCTCCTACGAGCAGTACTTC. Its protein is CASSVGAGGGSYEQYF.

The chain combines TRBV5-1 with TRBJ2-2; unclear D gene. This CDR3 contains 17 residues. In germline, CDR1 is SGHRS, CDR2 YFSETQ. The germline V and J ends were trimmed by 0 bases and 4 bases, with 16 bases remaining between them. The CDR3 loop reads CASSLGRTSGVTGELFF. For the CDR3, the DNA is TGCGCCAGCAGCTTGGGAAGAACATCAGGTGTCACCGGGGAGCTGTTTTTT.

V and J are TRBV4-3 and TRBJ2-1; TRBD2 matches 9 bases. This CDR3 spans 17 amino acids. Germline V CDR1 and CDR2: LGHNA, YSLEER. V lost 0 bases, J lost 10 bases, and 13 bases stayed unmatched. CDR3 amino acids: CASSQERGGGGRGEQFF. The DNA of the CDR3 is TGCGCCAGCAGCCAAGAACGTGGCGGGGGGGGCCGGGGAGAGCAGTTCTTC.

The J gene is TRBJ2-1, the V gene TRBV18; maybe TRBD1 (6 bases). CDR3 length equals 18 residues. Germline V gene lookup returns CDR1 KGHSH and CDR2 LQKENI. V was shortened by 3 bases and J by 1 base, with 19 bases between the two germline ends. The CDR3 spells CASSPAWQGISSYNEQFF. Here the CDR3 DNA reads TGTGCCAGCTCACCTGCGTGGCAGGGGATAAGTTCCTACAATGAGCAGTTCTTC.

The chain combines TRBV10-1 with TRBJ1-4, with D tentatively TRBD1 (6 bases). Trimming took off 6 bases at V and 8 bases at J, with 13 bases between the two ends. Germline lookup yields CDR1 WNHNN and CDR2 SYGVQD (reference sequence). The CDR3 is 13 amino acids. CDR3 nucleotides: TGCGCCAGCAGGGGGACACACCGGGAAAAACTGTTTTTT. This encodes CASRGTHREKLFF.

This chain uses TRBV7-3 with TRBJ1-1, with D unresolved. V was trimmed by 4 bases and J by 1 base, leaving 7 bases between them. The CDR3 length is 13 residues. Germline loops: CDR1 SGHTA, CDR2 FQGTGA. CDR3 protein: CASSSNTNTEAFF. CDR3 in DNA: TGTGCCAGCAGCTCCAACACGAACACTGAAGCTTTCTTT.

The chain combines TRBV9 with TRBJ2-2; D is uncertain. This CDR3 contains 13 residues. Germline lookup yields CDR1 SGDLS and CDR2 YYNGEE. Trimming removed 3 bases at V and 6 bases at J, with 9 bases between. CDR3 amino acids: CASSAEVAGELFF. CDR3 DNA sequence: TGTGCCAGCAGCGCCGAGGTTGCCGGGGAGCTGTTTTTT.

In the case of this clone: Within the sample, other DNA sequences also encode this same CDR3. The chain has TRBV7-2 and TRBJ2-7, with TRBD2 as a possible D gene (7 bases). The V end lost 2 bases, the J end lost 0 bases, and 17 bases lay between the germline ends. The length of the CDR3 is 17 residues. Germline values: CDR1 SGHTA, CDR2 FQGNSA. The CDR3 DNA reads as TGTGCCAGCAGCTTATGGGGGGGGGACACACACTCCTACGAGCAGTACTTC. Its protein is CASSLWGGDTHSYEQYF.

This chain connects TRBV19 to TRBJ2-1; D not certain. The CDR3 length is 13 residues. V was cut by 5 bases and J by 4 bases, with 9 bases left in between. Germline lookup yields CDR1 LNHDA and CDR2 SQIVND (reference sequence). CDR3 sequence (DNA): TGTGCCAGTAGTCCCGGAAGGTACAATGAGCAGTTCTTC. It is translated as CASSPGRYNEQFF.

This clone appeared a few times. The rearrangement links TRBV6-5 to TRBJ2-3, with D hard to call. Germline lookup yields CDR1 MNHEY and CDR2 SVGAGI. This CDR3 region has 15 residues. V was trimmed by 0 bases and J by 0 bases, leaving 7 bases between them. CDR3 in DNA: TGTGCCAGCAGTTACTCTACCCTTAGCACAGATACGCAGTATTTT. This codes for CASSYSTLSTDTQYF.

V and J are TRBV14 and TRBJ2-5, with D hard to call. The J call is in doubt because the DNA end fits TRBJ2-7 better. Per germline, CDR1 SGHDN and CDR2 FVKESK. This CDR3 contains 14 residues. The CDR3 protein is CASSQGLQSYEQYF. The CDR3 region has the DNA TGTGCCAGCAGCCAAGGTCTACAGTCCTACGAGCAGTACTTC.

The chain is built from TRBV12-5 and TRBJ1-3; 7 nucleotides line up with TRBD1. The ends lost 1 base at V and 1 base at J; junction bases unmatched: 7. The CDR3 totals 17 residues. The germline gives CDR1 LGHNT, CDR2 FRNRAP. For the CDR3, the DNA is TGTGCTAGTGGTTTGGGCACAGGGGAAGGGTCTGGAAACACCATATATTTT. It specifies CASGLGTGEGSGNTIYF.

The CDR3 loop is CASSKYSRAFMNTEAFF. CDR3 bases: TGTGCCAGCAGCAAATACTCCCGGGCTTTCATGAACACTGAAGCTTTCTTT. J is TRBJ1-1 and V is TRBV21-1. TRBV21-1 is assigned pseudogene status. This CDR3 is built from 17 residues.

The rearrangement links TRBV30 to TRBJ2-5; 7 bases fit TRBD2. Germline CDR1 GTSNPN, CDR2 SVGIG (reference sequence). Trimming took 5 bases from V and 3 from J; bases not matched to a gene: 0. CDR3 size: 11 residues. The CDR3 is CAWGGEETQYF. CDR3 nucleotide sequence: TGTGCCTGGGGGGGGGAAGAGACCCAGTACTTC.

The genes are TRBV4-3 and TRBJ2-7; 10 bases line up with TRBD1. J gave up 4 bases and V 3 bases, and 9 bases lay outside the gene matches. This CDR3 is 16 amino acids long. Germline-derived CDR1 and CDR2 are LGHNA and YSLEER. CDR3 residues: CASSQSTGQGRYEQYF. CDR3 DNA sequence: TGCGCCAGCAGCCAGTCTACGGGACAGGGGAGGTACGAGCAGTACTTC.